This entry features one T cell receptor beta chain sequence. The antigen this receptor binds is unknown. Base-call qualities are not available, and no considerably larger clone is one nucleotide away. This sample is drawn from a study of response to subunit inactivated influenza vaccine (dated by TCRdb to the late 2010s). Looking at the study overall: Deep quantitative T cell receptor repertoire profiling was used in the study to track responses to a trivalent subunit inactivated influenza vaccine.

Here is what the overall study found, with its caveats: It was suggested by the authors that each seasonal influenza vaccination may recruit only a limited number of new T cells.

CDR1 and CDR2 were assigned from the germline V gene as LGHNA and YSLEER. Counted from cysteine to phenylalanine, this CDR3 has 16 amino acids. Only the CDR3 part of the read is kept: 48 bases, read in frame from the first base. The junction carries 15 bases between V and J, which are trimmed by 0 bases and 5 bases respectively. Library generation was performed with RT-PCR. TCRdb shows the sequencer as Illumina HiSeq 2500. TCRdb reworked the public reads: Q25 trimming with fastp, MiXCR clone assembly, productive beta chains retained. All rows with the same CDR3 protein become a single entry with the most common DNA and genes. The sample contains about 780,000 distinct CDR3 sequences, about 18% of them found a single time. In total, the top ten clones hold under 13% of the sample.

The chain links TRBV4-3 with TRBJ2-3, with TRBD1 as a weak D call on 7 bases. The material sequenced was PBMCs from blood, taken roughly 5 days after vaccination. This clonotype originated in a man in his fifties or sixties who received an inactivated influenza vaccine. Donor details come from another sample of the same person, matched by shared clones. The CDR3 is CASSQDVRGARDTQYF. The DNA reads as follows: TGCGCCAGCAGCCAAGACGTCAGGGGGGCAAGAGATACGCAGTATTTT.